Included here is one TCR beta chain sequence, with context. The source of the sample is a study of shared clonotypes between healthy human individuals. Only in-frame clones appear in the TCRdb table, and some are missing; sequencing was by immunoSEQ multiplex PCR. The profile shows roughly 2.2 million clones, around 93% of them singletons. Germline V lookup: CDR1 SEHNR, CDR2 FQNEAQ (reference sequence). The V and J ends lost 5 bases and 8 bases respectively, with 21 bases between them. The CDR3 has 15 residues. This chain connects TRBV7-9 to TRBJ1-1, with D perhaps matching TRBD1 (6 bases). The sequenced material came from naive CD4+ T cells from PBMCs. Subset in this sample: CD45RA+ positively selected. The sequence was obtained from a young man in good health. Some clones in this sample may be carry-over from other donors' samples. The CDR3 reads CASSTLERTVLEAFF. In DNA, the CDR3 is TGTGCCAGCAGCACTTTAGAACGGACAGTTTTGGAAGCTTTCTTT.